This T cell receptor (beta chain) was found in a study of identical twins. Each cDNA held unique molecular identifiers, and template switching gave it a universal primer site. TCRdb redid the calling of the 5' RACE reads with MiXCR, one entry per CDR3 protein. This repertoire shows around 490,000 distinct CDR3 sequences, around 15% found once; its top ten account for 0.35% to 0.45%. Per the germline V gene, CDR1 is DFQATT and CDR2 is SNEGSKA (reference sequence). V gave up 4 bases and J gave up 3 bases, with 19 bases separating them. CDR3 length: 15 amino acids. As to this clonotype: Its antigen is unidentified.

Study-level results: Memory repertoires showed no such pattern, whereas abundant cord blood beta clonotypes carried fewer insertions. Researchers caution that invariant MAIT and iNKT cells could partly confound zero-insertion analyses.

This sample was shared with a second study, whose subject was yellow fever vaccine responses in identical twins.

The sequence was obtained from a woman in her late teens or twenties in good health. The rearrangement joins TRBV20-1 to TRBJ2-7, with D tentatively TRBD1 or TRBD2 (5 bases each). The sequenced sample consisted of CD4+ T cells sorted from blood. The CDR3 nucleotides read TGCAGTGCTACCGACCCGGGACGGGCCGACTACGAGCAGTACTTC. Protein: CSATDPGRADYEQYF.